The sequence of this TCR beta chain was determined in a study of patients and donors after allogeneic stem cell transplantation. This clonotype was seen many times. TCRdb processed the RT-PCR reads anew with MiXCR; each CDR3 protein has one entry. Of 37,000 or so distinct CDR3 sequences in the sample, roughly 30% are singletons; the top ten hold roughly 70%. Germline trimming cut 3 bases from V and 3 bases from J; bases unmatched to any gene: 7. The CDR3 consists of 16 residues. What was sequenced was blood, either unsorted or a sorted T cell fraction (not recorded which). The rearrangement joins TRBV12-3 or TRBV12-4 to TRBJ1-1, with 10 bases fitting TRBD1. The receptor was isolated from a human donor who was either an allogeneic HSCT recipient or a stem cell or donor lymphocyte infusion donor (not recorded which). It is not recorded whose cells these are; they may come from a transplant donor. Here the CDR3 reads CASSLTGGLGYTEAFF. The CDR3 DNA is TGTGCCAGCAGTTTGACAGGGGGCCTGGGTTACACTGAAGCTTTCTTT.